These 6 T cell receptor beta chains share one sample of origin, sequenced in a study of cytomegalovirus exposure and HLA in healthy donors. Primers: 60 Vbeta forward and 13 Jbeta reverse. Sequenced by immunoSEQ multiplex PCR; TCRdb stores in-frame clones only, minus some. The data contain roughly 150,000 clones, approximately 80% of them singletons. Input material: PBMCs. Receptors originate from a woman under 30 in good health and CMV-seronegative.

This clone has a single count. CDR3 sequence (DNA): TGTGCCAGCAGCTCCACAGGGAATGAGCAGTTCTTC. As protein: CASSSTGNEQFF. The V call is TRBV7-6, the J call TRBJ2-1, with a weak D call TRBD1 (6 bases). Per the germline V gene, CDR1 is SGHVS and CDR2 is FNYEAQ. The CDR3 length is 12 residues. V lost 4 bases and J lost 7, with 8 bases in between.

The chain joins TRBV10-1 to TRBJ1-2; D uncertain. Per germline, CDR1 WNHNN and CDR2 SYGVQD (reference sequence). V was pared by 3 bases and J by 6 bases, with 11 bases between. The CDR3 is made up of 13 amino acids. As DNA, the CDR3 is TGCGCCAGCAGTGATAAGCGAGCGAATGGCTACACCTTC. Its translation is CASSDKRANGYTF.

The chain links TRBV27 to TRBJ1-5; D perhaps matches TRBD1 (5 bases). Germline V lookup: CDR1 MNHEY, CDR2 SMNVEV (reference sequence). Between the trimmed V and J ends, which lost 2 bases and 2 bases, there was a span of 10 bases. This CDR3 region has 15 residues. For the CDR3, the DNA is TGTGCCAGCAGTTTAGTAGGAGGGGGCAATCAGCCCCAGCATTTT. It is translated as CASSLVGGGNQPQHF.

The chain recombines TRBV19 with TRBJ2-4, with D possibly TRBD1 on 7 matching bases. Per germline, CDR1 LNHDA and CDR2 SQIVND (reference sequence). V shed 3 bases and J shed 8 bases, with 17 bases lying between them. The CDR3 is 15 residues long. The CDR3 nucleotides are TGTGCCAGTAGTATTGGAGGGGGCGATGGGGACATTCAGTACTTC. This gives the protein CASSIGGGDGDIQYF.

The gene calls are TRBV5-1 and TRBJ1-1; no definite D call. CDR1 and CDR2 from the germline V gene are SGHRS and YFSETQ. There are 15 residues in the CDR3. V dropped 5 bases and J dropped 3 bases, with 17 bases sitting between them. The CDR3 here is CASRTDGLSDTEAFF. CDR3 sequence (DNA): TGCGCCAGCAGGACCGACGGTCTCAGCGACACTGAAGCTTTCTTT.

This clone was seen a single time. The chain uses TRBV6-5 and TRBJ1-6, with 7 nucleotides matching TRBD1. Germline loops: CDR1 MNHEY, CDR2 SVGAGI. This CDR3 is 14 amino acids long. With 2 bases clipped from V and 7 bases from J, the junction kept 2 bases outside the gene matches. The CDR3 reads CASSYGQVNSPLHF. The CDR3, as DNA: TGTGCCAGCAGTTACGGACAGGTCAATTCACCCCTCCACTTT.